This T cell receptor beta chain was recovered during a study of glioma-infiltrating T cells. Looked up from germline, CDR1 is LNHDA and CDR2 is SQIVND (reference sequence). This CDR3 spans 14 amino acids. With 6 bases removed from V and 4 bases from J, the gap between germline ends came to 13 bases. This clonotype has more than one count but fewer than ten. TCR alpha and beta CDR3 regions were amplified from RNA using iRepertoire nested multiplex PCR. TCRdb processed the multiplex PCR reads anew with MiXCR; each CDR3 protein has one entry. The sample has 100,000 to 150,000 distinct CDR3 sequences; roughly 24% are singletons.

Sequenced input: glioma tissue, nonneoplastic brain tissue, or PBMCs (not recorded which). This sequence was found in a human donor with low-grade glioma or glioblastoma, undergoing nonglioma brain surgery, or in good health (not recorded which). V usage is TRBV19 and J usage is TRBJ1-3; TRBD1 is a possible D gene (6 bases). CDR3: CASSEQGRGNTIYF. As DNA, the CDR3 is TGTGCCAGTAGCGAACAGGGACGAGGAAACACCATATATTTT.